Listed below are T cell receptor beta chains from one sample, sequenced in a study of HIV-infected patients and healthy controls. TCRdb re-derived calls from the 5' RACE reads in MiXCR, one entry per CDR3 protein. The table shows some 20,000 distinct CDR3 sequences, with more than 7.5% occurring only once. Sequenced input: blood. All receptors derive from an adult in good health. Both conserved end residues are part of each CDR3. A D gene is named only where the DNA matches it firmly. Some rows have no size entry. The others give once, few or many, or a class for an expanded clone.

size: medium-sized; D: TRBD2; V: TRBV19; J: TRBJ2-5; CDR3: CASSSTSGWLETQYF; DNA: TGTGCCAGTAGTTCGACTAGCGGATGGCTAGAGACCCAGTACTTC
size: few; D: -; V: TRBV12-3/TRBV12-4; J: TRBJ2-5; CDR3: CASSLRGPTETQYF; DNA: TGTGCCAGCAGTTTGAGGGGACCCACAGAGACCCAGTACTTC
size: many; D: TRBD2; V: TRBV2; J: TRBJ2-5; CDR3: CASASGLAGPAETQYF; DNA: TGTGCCAGCGCCTCGGGACTAGCGGGCCCCGCAGAGACCCAGTACTTC
size: many; D: -; V: TRBV10-3; J: TRBJ2-7; CDR3: CATSAGTYEQYF; DNA: TGTGCCACCTCGGCAGGGACCTACGAGCAGTACTTC
size: many; D: -; V: TRBV12-3/TRBV12-4; J: TRBJ2-1; CDR3: CASSSRLPEQFF; DNA: TGTGCCAGCAGTTCCCGGTTGCCTGAGCAGTTCTTC
size: -; D: TRBD2; V: TRBV19; J: TRBJ2-3; CDR3: CASGTSGGSKYF; DNA: TGTGCCAGCGGGACTAGCGGGGGTAGTAAGTATTTT
size: many; D: -; V: TRBV24-1; J: TRBJ2-1; CDR3: CATSDSELGVREDEQFF; DNA: TGTGCCACCAGTGATTCGGAGCTAGGGGTACGGGAAGATGAGCAGTTCTTC
size: -; D: TRBD1; V: TRBV27; J: TRBJ2-1; CDR3: CASSLEQGGSYNEQFF; DNA: TGTGCCAGCTCCTTGGAACAGGGGGGATCCTACAATGAGCAGTTCTTC
size: -; D: -; V: TRBV12-3/TRBV12-4; J: TRBJ2-1; CDR3: CASSFVAPGYNEQFF; DNA: TGTGCCAGCAGTTTTGTGGCTCCCGGATACAATGAGCAGTTCTTC
size: many; D: -; V: TRBV5-1; J: TRBJ2-1; CDR3: CASSRGAGYNEQFF; DNA: TGCGCCAGCAGCCGGGGGGCAGGATACAATGAGCAGTTCTTC
size: -; D: -; V: TRBV7-9; J: TRBJ2-4; CDR3: CASSSQGPLDKNIQYF; DNA: TGTGCCAGCAGCTCTCAGGGCCCGCTTGACAAAAACATTCAGTACTTC
size: few; D: TRBD1; V: TRBV24-1; J: TRBJ2-1; CDR3: CATSLTGQGYNEQFF; DNA: TGTGCCACCAGTCTAACGGGACAGGGCTACAATGAGCAGTTCTTC
size: many; D: -; V: TRBV5-4; J: TRBJ2-5; CDR3: CASSLDGGRKETQYF; DNA: TGTGCCAGCAGCTTGGATGGGGGGCGAAAAGAGACCCAGTACTTC
size: many; D: -; V: TRBV19; J: TRBJ1-5; CDR3: CASRLSNQPQHF; DNA: TGTGCCAGTAGGCTCAGCAATCAGCCCCAGCATTTT
size: many; D: TRBD2; V: TRBV27; J: TRBJ2-3; CDR3: CASSPLGLEYSDTQYF; DNA: TGTGCCAGCAGCCCCCTGGGACTAGAGTACTCAGATACGCAGTATTTT
size: few; D: TRBD2; V: TRBV30; J: TRBJ2-3; CDR3: CAWSVQRTSLITDTQYF; DNA: TGTGCCTGGAGTGTACAAAGGACTAGCCTTATCACAGATACGCAGTATTTT
size: few; D: -; V: TRBV28; J: TRBJ1-1; CDR3: CASSLSKGGEAFF; DNA: TGTGCCAGCAGTTTGAGTAAGGGGGGAGAAGCTTTCTTT
size: medium-sized; D: TRBD1; V: TRBV5-1; J: TRBJ2-7; CDR3: CASSLAGQFYEQYF; DNA: TGCGCCAGCAGCTTGGCGGGACAGTTCTACGAGCAGTACTTC
size: -; D: TRBD1; V: TRBV5-1; J: TRBJ1-1; CDR3: CASSLRDSYNTEAFF; DNA: TGCGCCAGCAGCTTGAGGGACAGCTATAACACTGAAGCTTTCTTT
size: few; D: -; V: TRBV7-2; J: TRBJ2-7; CDR3: CASRTSFGGSYEQYF; DNA: TGTGCCAGCAGAACCTCATTCGGGGGATCCTACGAGCAGTACTTC
size: medium-sized; D: -; V: TRBV6-2/TRBV6-3; J: TRBJ2-7; CDR3: CASTTDTPRSSYEQYF; DNA: TGTGCCAGCACTACTGACACCCCAAGGAGCTCCTACGAGCAGTACTTC
size: many; D: TRBD2; V: TRBV3-1; J: TRBJ2-1; CDR3: CASSQVLSGTNNEQFF; DNA: TGTGCCAGCAGCCAAGTCCTTAGCGGGACAAACAATGAGCAGTTCTTC
size: many; D: -; V: TRBV7-2; J: TRBJ2-7; CDR3: CASSLDNLHSYEQYF; DNA: TGTGCCAGCAGCTTGGACAACTTGCATTCCTACGAGCAGTACTTC
size: -; D: -; V: TRBV20-1; J: TRBJ2-2; CDR3: CSAIDPGTPGELFF; DNA: TGCAGTGCTATAGATCCTGGGACCCCGGGGGAGCTGTTTTTT
size: -; D: -; V: TRBV5-1; J: TRBJ1-2; CDR3: CASSLMGDNYGYTF; DNA: TGCGCCAGCAGCTTGATGGGGGACAACTATGGCTACACCTTC
size: many; D: -; V: TRBV7-9; J: TRBJ2-1; CDR3: CASSLGPYNEQFF; DNA: TGTGCCAGCAGCTTAGGACCCTACAATGAGCAGTTCTTC
size: -; D: -; V: TRBV28; J: TRBJ2-3; CDR3: CASSLDGTDTQYF; DNA: TGTGCCAGCAGTTTGGACGGCACAGATACGCAGTATTTT
size: medium-sized; D: -; V: TRBV7-9; J: TRBJ1-3; CDR3: CASSLRRSGNTIYF; DNA: TGTGCCAGCAGCTTAAGGAGGAGTGGAAACACCATATATTTT
size: many; D: -; V: TRBV5-1; J: TRBJ1-1; CDR3: CASQGRGAENTEAFF; DNA: TGCGCCAGCCAGGGGCGGGGGGCTGAGAACACTGAAGCTTTCTTT
size: -; D: TRBD1; V: TRBV28; J: TRBJ2-7; CDR3: CASSPPRDRGSVDF; DNA: TGTGCCAGCAGCCCTCCCCGGGACAGGGGGTCCGTGGACTTC
size: many; D: TRBD2; V: TRBV19; J: TRBJ2-1; CDR3: CASSSWGGRYNEQFF; DNA: TGTGCCAGTAGTTCCTGGGGCGGGAGGTACAATGAGCAGTTCTTC
size: -; D: TRBD2; V: TRBV29-1; J: TRBJ2-5; CDR3: CSGKSGMGQETQYF; DNA: TGCAGCGGGAAGAGCGGGATGGGGCAAGAGACCCAGTACTTC
size: -; D: TRBD1; V: TRBV20-1; J: TRBJ2-7; CDR3: CSARGQANLYEQYF; DNA: TGCAGTGCCCGGGGACAGGCAAATCTCTACGAGCAGTACTTC
size: medium-sized; D: TRBD2; V: TRBV7-2; J: TRBJ2-7; CDR3: CASSATRGLAGSRYEQYF; DNA: TGTGCCAGCAGCGCAACGCGGGGACTAGCGGGTTCTCGCTACGAGCAGTACTTC
size: medium-sized; D: -; V: TRBV20-1; J: TRBJ2-1; CDR3: CSAREVGISAHEQFF; DNA: TGCAGTGCTAGGGAGGTTGGGATTTCGGCTCATGAGCAGTTCTTC
size: -; D: TRBD1; V: TRBV5-4; J: TRBJ2-5; CDR3: CASSLGDRVETQYF; DNA: TGTGCCAGCAGCTTGGGAGACAGGGTGGAGACCCAGTACTTC
size: few; D: TRBD2; V: TRBV20-1; J: TRBJ2-1; CDR3: CSAPTGTSGYNEQFF; DNA: TGCAGTGCACCAACCGGGACTAGCGGTTACAATGAGCAGTTCTTC
size: medium-sized; D: -; V: TRBV27; J: TRBJ2-3; CDR3: CASSLRRDGTDTQYF; DNA: TGTGCCAGCAGTTTACGACGGGACGGCACAGATACGCAGTATTTT
size: many; D: -; V: TRBV19; J: TRBJ2-5; CDR3: CASSNRERTVETQYF; DNA: TGTGCCAGTAGTAACAGGGAAAGGACAGTGGAGACCCAGTACTTC
size: many; D: -; V: TRBV10-3; J: TRBJ2-3; CDR3: CAIGTDTQYF; DNA: TGTGCCATCGGTACCGATACGCAGTATTTT
size: -; D: -; V: TRBV19; J: TRBJ2-7; CDR3: CASSPALAYEQYF; DNA: TGTGCCAGTAGTCCAGCCCTGGCCTACGAGCAGTACTTC
size: -; D: -; V: TRBV29-1; J: TRBJ2-2; CDR3: CSVDTGELFF; DNA: TGCAGCGTCGACACCGGGGAGCTGTTTTTT
size: many; D: TRBD2; V: TRBV6-5; J: TRBJ2-1; CDR3: CASGLAGVYNEQFF; DNA: TGTGCCAGCGGACTAGCGGGAGTATACAATGAGCAGTTCTTC
size: many; D: TRBD2; V: TRBV20-1; J: TRBJ2-7; CDR3: CSARGTSGKYEQYF; DNA: TGCAGTGCTAGAGGGACTAGCGGGAAGTACGAGCAGTACTTC